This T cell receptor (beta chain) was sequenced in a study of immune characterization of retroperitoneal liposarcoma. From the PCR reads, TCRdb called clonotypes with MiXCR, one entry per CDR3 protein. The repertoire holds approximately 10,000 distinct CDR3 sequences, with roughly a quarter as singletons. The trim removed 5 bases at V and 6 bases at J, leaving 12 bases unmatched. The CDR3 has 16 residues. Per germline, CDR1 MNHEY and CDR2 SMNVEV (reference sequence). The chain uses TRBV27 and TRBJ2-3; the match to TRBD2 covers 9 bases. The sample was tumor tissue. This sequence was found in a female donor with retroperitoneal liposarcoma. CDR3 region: CASSPLGSGSIDTQYF. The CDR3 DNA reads TGTGCCAGCAGTCCCCTGGGTAGCGGGAGCATCGATACGCAGTATTTT.